This T cell receptor beta chain emerged from a study of metastatic and nonmetastatic thyroid tumors. Study details: Comparison of repertoires was carried out across blood and tumor or nodule tissue from malignant and benign thyroid patients. Study findings and constraints: The study reportedly found significantly higher TCR beta diversity in malignant thyroid tumors than benign nodules, in blood and tumor.

The sample holds many counts of this clone. Its antigen is still unknown. In the original workflow: Between-group CDR3 differences, defined by clinicopathological status, yielded a distant-metastasis classifier for papillary thyroid cancer. TCRdb reassembled clones from the PCR reads with MiXCR. TCRdb assigned the V and J calls; the authors' analysis was not used. The sample has approximately 90,000 clones; 7.5% to 9% are singletons. Treatment of any kind had been given to no patient before thyroid surgery. Sequenced material: blood. The sequence derives from a female donor with papillary thyroid cancer or a benign thyroid nodule (not recorded which). Some clones in this sample may be carry-over from other donors' samples.

This CDR3 reads CASSADRGAGQETQYF. The CDR3, as DNA: TGTGCCAGCAGTGCGGACAGGGGGGCAGGACAAGAGACCCAGTACTTC. The J gene is TRBJ2-5, the V gene TRBV6-1; 10 bases map to TRBD1. CDR1 MNHNS and CDR2 SASEGT come from the germline V gene. CDR3 length: 16 residues. The junction had 7 bases not matched to a gene; V was cut back by 4 bases and J by 2 bases.